The rows below give T cell receptor beta chains drawn from one sample of a study of T cell responses to AZD1222 COVID-19 vaccine. The method was immunoSEQ multiplex PCR; TCRdb's version includes in-frame clones alone and lacks a portion of them. The table has some 120,000 clones, 91% seen once. Sequenced material: peripheral blood, taken on day 0 of AZD1222 vaccination. These receptors were obtained from an adult in good health. CDR3s include the opening cysteine and the closing phenylalanine or tryptophan. The D gene is left open where the match is weak. Clone size, where shown, is once, few, many, or a class for clones that have expanded.

-,-,TRBV5-1,TRBJ1-3,CASSLSRDPNSGNTIYF,TGCGCCAGCAGCTTGTCCCGGGATCCAAACTCTGGAAACACCATATATTTT
-,-,TRBV5-1,TRBJ1-1,CASSPRLLESEAFF,TGCGCCAGCAGCCCCCGACTGTTGGAGTCTGAAGCTTTCTTT
once,TRBD2,TRBV7-2,TRBJ2-2,CASSPRVAGTGELFF,TGTGCCAGCAGCCCTCGAGTAGCGGGCACCGGGGAGCTGTTTTTT
-,-,TRBV27,TRBJ2-7,CASSVARGVRYEQYF,TGTGCCAGCAGTGTAGCGAGAGGGGTCCGCTACGAGCAGTACTTC
-,-,TRBV10-3,TRBJ1-2,CAISGKGNHSSYGYTF,TGTGCCATCAGTGGAAAAGGGAATCACTCTAGCTATGGCTACACCTTC
-,TRBD1,TRBV25-1,TRBJ1-6,CASSRTGTSPLHF,TGTGCCAGCAGCCGGACAGGGACTTCACCCCTCCACTTT
-,-,TRBV5-1,TRBJ1-2,CASSLEAGSYGYTF,TGCGCCAGCAGCTTGGAAGCAGGGAGCTATGGCTACACCTTC
-,TRBD2,TRBV5-1,TRBJ2-7,CASSLGSGRYEQYF,TGCGCCAGCAGCTTGGGAAGCGGGAGGTACGAGCAGTACTTC
-,-,TRBV10-3,TRBJ1-1,CATAGRTNTEAFF,TGTGCCACCGCGGGCAGGACAAACACTGAAGCTTTCTTT
-,-,TRBV9,TRBJ2-1,CASSVELRSSYNEQFF,TGTGCCAGCAGCGTAGAACTGCGGAGCTCCTACAATGAGCAGTTCTTC
-,-,TRBV28,TRBJ1-5,CASSFDSNQPQHF,TGTGCCAGCAGTTTTGACAGCAATCAGCCCCAGCATTTT
-,TRBD1,TRBV27,TRBJ1-2,CASSPETGVDYGYTF,TGTGCCAGCAGCCCCGAGACAGGGGTCGACTATGGCTACACCTTC
-,-,TRBV7-2,TRBJ2-5,CASRRRAQETQYF,TGTGCCAGCAGGAGGCGGGCCCAAGAGACCCAGTACTTC
-,-,TRBV6-6,TRBJ1-2,CASSLGQLYGYTF,TGTGCCAGCAGCCTGGGGCAGCTCTATGGCTACACCTTC
-,-,TRBV27,TRBJ1-2,CASSLSPWGNGYTF,TGTGCCAGCAGTTTATCCCCCTGGGGAAATGGCTACACCTTC
-,TRBD1,TRBV24-1,TRBJ2-7,CATSDEQGAHLIGEQYF,TGTGCCACCAGTGATGAACAGGGGGCGCATCTAATTGGCGAGCAGTACTTC
-,TRBD1,TRBV29-1,TRBJ2-1,CSARDDRGLRNEQFF,TGCAGCGCCCGGGATGACAGGGGGCTTAGGAATGAGCAGTTCTTC
-,-,TRBV7-2,TRBJ2-7,CASSLNSGEQYF,TGTGCCAGCAGCTTAAACAGCGGTGAGCAGTACTTC
-,TRBD1,TRBV5-5,TRBJ1-2,CASSHETGTNYGYTF,TGTGCCAGCAGCCACGAGACAGGGACTAACTATGGCTACACCTTC
-,-,TRBV5-6,TRBJ2-1,CASSFRQVVNNEQFF,TGTGCCAGCAGCTTTCGACAGGTAGTGAACAATGAGCAGTTCTTC
-,-,TRBV18,TRBJ1-6,CASSPQGYNSPLHF,TGTGCCAGCTCACCTCAGGGTTATAATTCACCCCTCCACTTT
-,TRBD2,TRBV2,TRBJ2-3,CASSGTGLVADTQYF,TGTGCCAGCAGTGGTACAGGACTAGTAGCAGATACGCAGTATTTT
few,-,TRBV27,TRBJ2-3,CASSLFSDLASTDTQYF,TGTGCCAGCAGTTTATTCTCGGACCTAGCGAGCACAGATACGCAGTATTTT
-,TRBD1,TRBV5-1,TRBJ1-3,CASSLAPGGGNTIYF,TGCGCCAGCAGCTTGGCCCCAGGGGGCGGAAACACCATATATTTT
-,-,TRBV4-2,TRBJ2-7,CASSQEGRASYEQYF,TGTGCCAGCAGCCAAGAAGGCAGGGCCTCCTACGAGCAGTACTTC
-,-,TRBV15,TRBJ2-7,CATSRSTQLYEQYF,TGTGCCACCAGCAGATCTACACAACTATACGAGCAGTACTTC
-,-,TRBV4-2,TRBJ2-5,CASSLDGTDVEETQYF,TGTGCCAGCAGCCTAGACGGAACAGACGTGGAGGAGACCCAGTACTTC
-,-,TRBV20-1,TRBJ1-3,CSADSGNTIYF,TGCAGTGCAGACTCTGGAAACACCATATATTTT
-,TRBD1,TRBV4-3,TRBJ2-2,CASSHSNRGLPGELFF,TGCGCCAGCAGCCATTCTAACAGGGGGCTACCCGGGGAGCTGTTTTTT
-,-,TRBV7-3,TRBJ2-2,CASSLAFGRPSGELFF,TGTGCCAGCAGCTTAGCCTTTGGACGCCCTTCCGGGGAGCTGTTTTTT
once,TRBD1,TRBV5-1,TRBJ1-2,CASSEGARSYGYTF,TGCGCCAGCAGCGAGGGGGCCCGGAGCTATGGCTACACCTTC
-,-,TRBV12-3/TRBV12-4,TRBJ1-6,CASSHNPFSPLHF,TGTGCCAGCAGCCACAACCCGTTTTCACCCCTCCACTTT
-,-,TRBV30,TRBJ1-5,CAWSVDSRASYQPQHF,TGTGCCTGGAGTGTAGACAGTCGGGCCAGTTATCAGCCCCAGCATTTT
-,-,TRBV6-5,TRBJ1-1,CASSYSGTNTEAFF,TGTGCCAGCAGTTACTCCGGGACTAACACTGAAGCTTTCTTT
-,-,TRBV5-1,TRBJ1-5,CASSLRGDQPQHF,TGCGCCAGCAGTCTTCGTGGGGATCAGCCCCAGCATTTT
-,TRBD1,TRBV4-1,TRBJ1-4,CASSQDSGQGDEKLFF,TGCGCCAGCAGCCAAGACTCGGGACAGGGCGATGAAAAACTGTTTTTT
-,-,TRBV15,TRBJ1-3,CATSRDRSSGNTIYF,TGTGCCACCAGCAGAGACAGAAGCTCTGGAAACACCATATATTTT
-,-,TRBV7-2,TRBJ1-2,CASSLWVHYGYTF,TGTGCCAGCAGCTTATGGGTGCACTATGGCTACACCTTC
few,TRBD2,TRBV9,TRBJ2-7,CASSVGGSNYEQYF,TGTGCCAGCAGCGTCGGGGGGTCGAACTACGAGCAGTACTTC
-,-,TRBV11-3,TRBJ1-1,CASSWGRETEAFF,TGTGCCAGCAGCTGGGGGAGGGAGACTGAAGCTTTCTTT
-,-,TRBV7-9,TRBJ1-4,CASSSGSSGLQTNEKLFF,TGTGCCAGCAGCTCGGGGTCCTCAGGACTGCAAACTAATGAAAAACTGTTTTTT
-,-,TRBV12-3/TRBV12-4,TRBJ2-3,CASSLFGSDTQYF,TGTGCCAGCAGTTTATTTGGCTCAGATACGCAGTATTTT
-,TRBD2,TRBV5-1,TRBJ2-2,CASSLEGGDTGELFF,TGCGCCAGCAGCTTGGAGGGAGGGGACACCGGGGAGCTGTTTTTT
-,-,TRBV5-1,TRBJ1-1,CASSARGRTNTEAFF,TGCGCCAGCAGCGCGAGGGGACGGACGAACACTGAAGCTTTCTTT
-,-,TRBV9,TRBJ2-5,CASSVEGQETQYF,TGTGCCAGCAGCGTAGAAGGACAGGAGACCCAGTACTTC
-,TRBD2,TRBV5-4,TRBJ2-3,CASSTQTSGIGGTDTQYF,TGTGCCAGCAGCACACAAACTAGCGGGATCGGGGGCACAGATACGCAGTATTTT
-,TRBD1,TRBV7-7,TRBJ2-2,CASSFGQGAGELFF,TGTGCCAGCAGCTTTGGACAGGGTGCCGGGGAGCTGTTTTTT